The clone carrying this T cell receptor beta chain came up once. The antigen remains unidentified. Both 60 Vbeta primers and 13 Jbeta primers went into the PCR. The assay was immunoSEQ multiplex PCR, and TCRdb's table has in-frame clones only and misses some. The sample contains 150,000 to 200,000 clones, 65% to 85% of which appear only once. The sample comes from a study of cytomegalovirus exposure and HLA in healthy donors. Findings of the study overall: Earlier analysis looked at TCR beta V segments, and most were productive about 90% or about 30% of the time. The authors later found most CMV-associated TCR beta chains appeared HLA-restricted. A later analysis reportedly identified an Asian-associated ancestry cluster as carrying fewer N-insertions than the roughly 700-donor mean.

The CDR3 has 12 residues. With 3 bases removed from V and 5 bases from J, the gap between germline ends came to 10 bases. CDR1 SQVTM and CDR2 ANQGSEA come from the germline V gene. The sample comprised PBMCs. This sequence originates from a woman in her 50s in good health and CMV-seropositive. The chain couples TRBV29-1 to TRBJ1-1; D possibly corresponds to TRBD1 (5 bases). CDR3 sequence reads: CSVDWGVTEAFF. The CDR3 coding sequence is TGCAGCGTTGATTGGGGGGTAACTGAAGCTTTCTTT.